This T cell receptor (beta chain) was identified in a study of OX40 agonist ivuxolimab in advanced cancers. The data were produced by immunoSEQ multiplex PCR, yet TCRdb's version contains in-frame clones alone and is incomplete. The profile shows 55,000 to 75,000 clones, 84% of them singletons. Excluded were patients having autoimmune disease history or systemic immunosuppression. This CDR3 is 14 amino acids long. The V gene end was trimmed by 2 bases and the J gene end by 4 bases; junction bases not matched to a gene: 5. In germline, CDR1 is GTSNPN, CDR2 SVGIG (reference sequence). Sequences were derived from CD4+ or CD8+ T cells sorted from blood, sampled in a trial of the OX40 agonist ivuxolimab. This receptor was taken from an adult with an advanced solid tumor such as melanoma, head and neck, liver or kidney cancer. The chain uses TRBV30 and TRBJ2-1; 7 bases line up with TRBD2. CDR3 loop: CAWSRGERYNEQFF. The CDR3 DNA reads TGTGCCTGGAGTCGGGGGGAGCGATACAATGAGCAGTTCTTC.